A selection of T cell receptor beta chains follows, all from one sample in a study. Libraries were prepared by immunoSEQ multiplex PCR; TCRdb keeps only in-frame clonotypes and omits some of them. The repertoire holds nearly 70,000 clones, with around 95% as singletons. Sequences were obtained from PBMCs. These receptors came from a man aged 40-55 years with rheumatoid arthritis. Each CDR3 is given with its conserved first and last residue. Each record gives: clone size, V gene, J gene, D gene, CDR3 protein, CDR3 DNA. D genes are given only for firm matches. A clone size is listed for some rows: how often the clone was seen (once, few, many), or a class if it is expanded.

size: NA; V: TRBV28; J: TRBJ2-2; D: TRBD1; CDR3: CASRDRAGELFF; DNA: TGTGCCAGCAGGGACAGGGCCGGGGAGCTGTTTTTT
size: NA; V: TRBV25-1; J: TRBJ1-1; D: TRBD1; CDR3: CASNQGGEAFF; DNA: TGTGCCAGCAACCAGGGGGGTGAAGCTTTCTTT
size: NA; V: TRBV6-5; J: TRBJ2-4; D: NA; CDR3: CASSLGTKNIQYF; DNA: TGTGCCAGCAGTCTCGGGACTAAAAACATTCAGTACTTC
size: NA; V: TRBV6-6; J: TRBJ2-3; D: TRBD2; CDR3: CASSYSTSGTDTQYF; DNA: TGTGCCAGCAGTTACTCGACTAGCGGAACAGATACGCAGTATTTT
size: NA; V: TRBV20-1; J: TRBJ2-1; D: NA; CDR3: CSVAGHNEQFF; DNA: TGCAGTGTCGCGGGCCACAATGAGCAGTTCTTC
size: NA; V: TRBV27; J: TRBJ2-3; D: NA; CDR3: CASSPTTASTDTQYF; DNA: TGTGCCAGCAGTCCAACCACCGCTAGCACAGATACGCAGTATTTT
size: NA; V: TRBV30; J: TRBJ1-1; D: TRBD1; CDR3: CAWSLGRGRLRGEAFF; DNA: TGTGCCTGGAGTCTAGGCAGGGGGCGTCTCAGGGGTGAAGCTTTCTTT
size: NA; V: TRBV5-1; J: TRBJ2-7; D: NA; CDR3: CASSLTDSYEQYF; DNA: TGCGCCAGCAGCCTGACAGACTCCTACGAGCAGTACTTC
size: NA; V: TRBV5-1; J: TRBJ2-7; D: NA; CDR3: CASSSRVKSREQYF; DNA: TGCGCCAGCAGCTCCAGGGTAAAGAGTCGCGAGCAGTACTTC
size: NA; V: TRBV30; J: TRBJ2-7; D: NA; CDR3: CAWSVLRKPYEQYF; DNA: TGTGCCTGGAGTGTACTCAGGAAACCCTACGAGCAGTACTTC
size: once; V: TRBV4-1; J: TRBJ1-1; D: TRBD1; CDR3: CASSQAGTGGLNTEAFF; DNA: TGCGCCAGCAGCCAAGCCGGGACAGGGGGATTGAACACTGAAGCTTTCTTT
size: NA; V: TRBV30; J: TRBJ2-7; D: NA; CDR3: CAWSVRIGYSYEQYF; DNA: TGTGCCTGGAGTGTACGAATAGGGTACTCCTACGAGCAGTACTTC
size: NA; V: TRBV7-9; J: TRBJ2-3; D: NA; CDR3: CASSLLYLSTDTQYF; DNA: TGTGCCAGCAGCTTACTTTATTTAAGCACAGATACGCAGTATTTT
size: NA; V: TRBV11-2; J: TRBJ2-7; D: NA; CDR3: CASSFAGTYEQYF; DNA: TGTGCCAGCAGCTTTGCGGGGACCTACGAGCAGTACTTC
size: NA; V: TRBV7-2; J: TRBJ2-1; D: TRBD2; CDR3: CASSVGTSGGAYEQFF; DNA: TGTGCCAGCAGCGTCGGGACTAGCGGGGGGGCCTATGAGCAGTTCTTC
size: NA; V: TRBV27; J: TRBJ2-1; D: TRBD2; CDR3: CASSKRGEQFF; DNA: TGTGCCAGCAGCAAGCGGGGTGAGCAGTTCTTC
size: once; V: TRBV29-1; J: TRBJ2-5; D: NA; CDR3: CSVHAGGRQETQYF; DNA: TGCAGCGTTCATGCCGGGGGCCGACAAGAGACCCAGTACTTC
size: NA; V: TRBV4-2; J: TRBJ1-1; D: NA; CDR3: CASSQGLGRGNAEAFF; DNA: TGTGCCAGCAGCCAAGGCCTGGGGCGCGGGAACGCTGAAGCTTTCTTT
size: NA; V: TRBV27; J: TRBJ2-7; D: NA; CDR3: CASSLFAGDYEQYF; DNA: TGTGCCAGCAGTTTATTCGCAGGGGACTACGAGCAGTACTTC
size: NA; V: TRBV24-1; J: TRBJ2-1; D: NA; CDR3: CATSDLPRHNEQFF; DNA: TGTGCCACCAGTGATCTACCGAGGCACAATGAGCAGTTCTTC
size: NA; V: TRBV7-2; J: TRBJ2-5; D: NA; CDR3: CASSLNPGRGETQYF; DNA: TGTGCCAGCAGCTTAAACCCGGGCAGGGGTGAGACCCAGTACTTC
size: NA; V: TRBV6-5; J: TRBJ2-5; D: TRBD2; CDR3: CASSYPLAGGGETQYF; DNA: TGTGCCAGCAGTTACCCACTAGCGGGAGGGGGGGAGACCCAGTACTTC